This T cell receptor (beta chain) was recovered during a study of T cell responses to AZD1222 COVID-19 vaccine. Points from the study as a whole: AZD1222 recipients seropositive at baseline numbered only five to seven.

On this clone itself: The antigen is unknown.

Sequenced by immunoSEQ multiplex PCR; TCRdb stores in-frame clones only, minus some. Of 150,000 or so clones in the sample, approximately 90% were seen once. The CDR3 spans 16 residues. V lost 4 bases, J lost 1 base, and 17 bases lay in between. CDR1 and CDR2 (germline): KGHSH, LQKENI. The rearrangement links TRBV18 to TRBJ2-7, with D tentatively TRBD1 (6 bases). This sequence originates from an adult who received the AZD1222 COVID-19 vaccine. The material sequenced was peripheral blood, taken 28 days after the second AZD1222 dose. The DNA for the CDR3 is TGTGCCAGCTCACGAGGGGTAGGGGGTTCTTCCTACGAGCAGTACTTC. The encoded protein is CASSRGVGGSSYEQYF.